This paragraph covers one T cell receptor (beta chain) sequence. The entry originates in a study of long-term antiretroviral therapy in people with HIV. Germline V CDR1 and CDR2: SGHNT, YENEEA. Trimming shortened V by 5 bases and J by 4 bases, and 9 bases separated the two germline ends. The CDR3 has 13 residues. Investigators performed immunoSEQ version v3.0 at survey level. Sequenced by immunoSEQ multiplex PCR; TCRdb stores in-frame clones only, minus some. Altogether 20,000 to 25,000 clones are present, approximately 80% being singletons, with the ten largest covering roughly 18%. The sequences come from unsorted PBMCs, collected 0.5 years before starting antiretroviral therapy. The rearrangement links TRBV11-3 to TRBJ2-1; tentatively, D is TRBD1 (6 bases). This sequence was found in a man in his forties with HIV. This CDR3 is CASSTDSYNEQFF. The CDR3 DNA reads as TGTGCCAGCAGCACGGACAGTTACAATGAGCAGTTCTTC.